This T cell receptor (beta chain) was recorded in a study of T cell repertoires in cytomegalovirus infection. Study-level background: Used in the study were CMV epitopes, some recently identified and HLA-C-restricted, others well-studied and HLA-B-restricted. Public TCR beta signature analysis indicated the presence of both CMV infection and matching HLA type.

The germline V and J ends were trimmed by 3 bases and 2 bases, with 4 bases remaining between them. The CDR3 length is 11 residues. Germline CDR1 DFQATT, CDR2 SNEGSKA (reference sequence). Of note for this clonotype: Its antigen is unknown.

Findings and limits, study-wide: Ex vivo responses were dominated by HLA-C-restricted CMV-specific TCR beta clonotypes. Cumulative frequency of public TCR beta families picked out carriers of CMV plus the relevant HLA.

In TCRdb, the reads were re-called with MiXCR into one record per CDR3 protein. The repertoire includes some 560,000 distinct CDR3 sequences, over 35% of them detected once, and 48% sits in the top ten. The TCR originated in a human donor in good health (CMV status not recorded). Some clones in this sample may be carry-over from other donors' samples. The sample consisted of cultured PBMCs, taken from culture after CMV antigen stimulation. The V call is TRBV20-1, the J call TRBJ2-5; D unclear. CDR3 protein: CSASTQETQYF. As DNA, the CDR3 is TGCAGTGCTAGTACACAAGAGACCCAGTACTTC.